The table lists the clone carrying this T cell receptor beta chain with many counts. The CDR3 is 13 residues long. The germline gives CDR1 DFQATT, CDR2 SNEGSKA (reference sequence). V shed 6 bases, J shed 3 bases, and the junction held 5 bases outside the gene matches. This record comes from a study of T-cell reconstitution after alpha-beta-depleted transplantation in children. Unique molecular identifiers were built into the TCRbeta library. In TCRdb, the PCR reads were re-called with MiXCR into one record per CDR3 protein. In the table there are some 640,000 distinct CDR3 sequences, roughly 17% of which are singletons.

The source material was PBMCs from the stem cell graft donor, sampled from the stem cell graft. This chain connects TRBV20-1 to TRBJ1-1; 9 bases agree with TRBD1. This clonotype was sampled from a human donor who donated a stem cell graft to a child with acute myeloid leukemia. CDR3 sequence reads: CSAPTGGDTEAFF. The DNA of the CDR3 is TGCAGTGCCCCGACAGGGGGGGACACTGAAGCTTTCTTT.